Each of the 20 T cell receptor beta chains below was sequenced from the same sample in a study of molecular identifiers for immune sequencing clone quantification. TCRdb itself ran the PCR reads through MiXCR, one entry per CDR3 protein. The sample has about 330,000 distinct CDR3 sequences, about 22% seen once; the top ten hold about 0.73%. The source material was naive CD8+ T cells from blood, with Jurkat cell RNA spiked in. The sample's subset: FACS-sorted CD8+CD4-CCR7+CD45RA+ naive T cells. The receptors stem from a human donor in good health. Some libraries in this study had Jurkat cell RNA spiked in.

About this clonotype: A much larger clone differs by one base, so this may be a read error. The J gene is TRBJ1-5, the V gene TRBV7-2, with TRBD1 as a possible D gene (5 bases). The CDR3 has 12 amino acids. The germline CDR1 and CDR2 sequences are SGHTA and FQGNSA. CDR3 nucleotides: TGTGCCAGCAGCAAGGGGAATCCGCCCCAGCATTTT. Amino acid sequence: CASSKGNPPQHF.

This clonotype was found many times. The rearrangement links TRBV28 to TRBJ1-5, with D tentatively TRBD1 (5 bases). V lost 2 bases and J 5 bases, leaving 16 bases between the germline ends. This CDR3 region has 16 residues. Per germline, CDR1 MDHEN and CDR2 SYDVKM. CDR3 amino acids: CASSLLRDRADQPQHF. In DNA form, the CDR3 reads TGTGCCAGCAGTTTACTCCGGGACCGAGCAGATCAGCCCCAGCATTTT.

The rearrangement uses TRBV13 and TRBJ2-5; D remains unclear. Germline lookup yields CDR1 PRHDT and CDR2 FYEKMQ (reference sequence). The V and J ends lost 2 bases and 1 base respectively, with 5 bases between them. There are 13 residues in the CDR3. CDR3 sequence (DNA): TGTGCCAGCAGCTTATACAGCCAAGAGACCCAGTACTTC. This codes for CASSLYSQETQYF.

At least ten counts were recorded for this clonotype. The chain couples TRBV4-1 to TRBJ2-7, with D perhaps TRBD1 (5 bases). This CDR3 is built from 14 residues. Trimming removed 0 bases at V and 2 bases at J, with 8 bases between. Germline lookup yields CDR1 MGHRA and CDR2 YSYEKL. DNA for the CDR3: TGCGCCAGCAGCCAAGATACAGGAGCCTACGAGCAGTACTTC. As protein: CASSQDTGAYEQYF.

This clonotype was counted only a few times. This sequence joins TRBV11-3 and TRBJ2-7, with 10 nucleotides matching TRBD1. The CDR3 has 15 amino acids. CDR1 is SGHNT and CDR2 is YENEEA in the germline V gene. V gave up 3 bases and J gave up 2 bases; unmatched junction bases: 4. The CDR3 nucleotides read TGTGCCAGCAGCTTCCGGACAGGGGGACCCTACGAGCAGTACTTC. It translates to CASSFRTGGPYEQYF.

V is TRBV4-1 and J is TRBJ2-3; maybe TRBD1 (7 bases). Germline CDR1 is MGHRA and CDR2 is YSYEKL. The CDR3 runs to 17 residues. V lost 1 base and J 5 bases, leaving 19 bases between the germline ends. The CDR3 DNA is TGCGCCAGCAGCCAAGTCGCGGGACAGTCATTCGTAGATACGCAGTATTTT. This gives the protein CASSQVAGQSFVDTQYF.

This clonotype was counted a few times. The chain joins TRBV27 to TRBJ2-2; 9 bases map to TRBD2. Germline V gene lookup returns CDR1 MNHEY and CDR2 SMNVEV (reference sequence). Losses at the gene ends were 5 bases for V and 5 bases for J; bases not matched to a gene: 15. The CDR3 is 18 residues long. The CDR3 DNA reads TGTGCCAGCAGTAATCAGGGTATAGCGGGAGTTTGGACCGGGGAGCTGTTTTTT. Encoded protein: CASSNQGIAGVWTGELFF.

The chain carries TRBV7-2 and TRBJ2-3; D is ambiguous. V was clipped by 8 bases and J by 0 bases, with 18 bases between them. The CDR3 contains 16 residues. Germline V CDR1 and CDR2: SGHTA, FQGNSA. CDR3 protein: CASGVRTDPSTDTQYF. CDR3 coding DNA: TGTGCCAGCGGCGTCCGGACCGATCCTAGCACAGATACGCAGTATTTT.

Concerning this clonotype itself: With a much larger clone just one base away, this may be a read error. The chain employs TRBV2 and TRBJ1-1; D not certain. The CDR3 is made up of 12 amino acids. The germline V gene has CDR1 SNHLY and CDR2 FYNNEI. The CDR3 region is CAGSTQNTEAFF. The CDR3 DNA is TGTGCCGGCAGTACCCAGAACACTGAAGCTTTCTTT. Full variable domain (outside the CDR3, taken from reference TRBV2 and TRBJ1-1): EPEVTQTPSHQVTQMGQEVILRCVPISNHLYFYWYRQILGQKVEFLVSFYNNEISEKSEIFDDQFSVERPDGSNFTLKIRSTKLEDSAMYFCAGSTQNTEAFFGQGTRLTVV.

This clonotype was recorded at least ten times. The chain employs TRBV12-3 or TRBV12-4 and TRBJ2-3; D ambiguous. This CDR3 has 15 residues. Trimming took off 5 bases at V and 4 bases at J, with 16 bases between the two ends. The chain's CDR3 is CASSPRVAVADTQYF. Written as DNA, the CDR3 is TGTGCCAGCAGTCCCCGGGTGGCGGTGGCAGATACGCAGTATTTT.

Concerning this clonotype: This may arise from a read error, as a much more abundant clone is one base away. The chain links TRBV29-1 to TRBJ1-2, with 7 nucleotides matching TRBD1. This CDR3 spans 14 amino acids. From germline, CDR1 is SQVTM and CDR2 ANQGSEA. CDR3 coding DNA: TGCCGCGTTGACAGGGACACTTCTAACTATGGCTACACCTTC. It yields the protein CRVDRDTSNYGYTF.

As regards this clonotype: Just one base apart from a much larger clone, this may be a read error. The V call is TRBV20-1, the J call TRBJ1-4, with D possibly TRBD1 on 6 matching bases. This CDR3 is built from 17 residues. V gave up 3 bases and J gave up 0 bases, with 17 bases separating them. CDR1 and CDR2 from the germline V gene are DFQATT and SNEGSKA (reference sequence). DNA for the CDR3: TGCAGTGCTAGCCGGGACATAACGTCTTCAACTAATGAAAAACTGTTTTTT. The encoded protein is CSASRDITSSTNEKLFF.

As regards this clonotype: A much larger clone lies one base from this, so it may be a read error. The chain employs TRBV12-5 and TRBJ2-7; D is unresolved. Germline V gene data show CDR1 as LGHNT and CDR2 as FRNRAP. This CDR3 has 13 residues. V was clipped by 6 bases and J by 5 bases, with 14 bases between them. In DNA form, the CDR3 reads TGTGCTAGTGGCCCGTTATTGAGTGACGAGCAGTACTTC. Protein sequence: CASGPLLSDEQYF.

This clonotype was observed at least ten times. The V call is TRBV7-9, the J call TRBJ1-4; D perhaps matches TRBD1 (5 bases). Germline loops: CDR1 SEHNR, CDR2 FQNEAQ (reference sequence). V was clipped by 5 bases and J by 7 bases, with 14 bases between them. The CDR3 spans 14 residues. This CDR3 is CASSLDTAREKLFF. The CDR3 DNA sequence: TGTGCCAGCAGCCTGGACACGGCTCGTGAAAAACTGTTTTTT.

This clonotype has just a few counts. The V and J genes are TRBV7-9 and TRBJ2-7; 8 bases match TRBD2. The V gene end was trimmed by 7 bases and the J gene end by 0 bases; junction bases not matched to a gene: 11. Germline CDR1 is SEHNR and CDR2 is FQNEAQ (reference sequence). The CDR3 covers 16 residues. CDR3 sequence (DNA): TGTGCCAGCACCAACCTGGGGGGGACTAGCTCCTACGAGCAGTACTTC. Translating gives CASTNLGGTSSYEQYF.

Regarding this clonotype: The junction and the germline gene differ at one end; a read error may be behind it. The V call is TRBV18, the J call TRBJ2-3; TRBD1 aligns across 8 bases. From germline, CDR1 is KGHSH and CDR2 LQKENI. The CDR3 is made up of 16 amino acids. The CDR3 region has the DNA TGTGCCAGCTCACGGGAGGACAGGGCCACTACAGATGCGCAGTATTTT. Residues: CASSREDRATTDAQYF.

In the case of this clonotype: A read error is possible here, since a much larger clone lies one base away. The chain is built from TRBV2 and TRBJ2-5, with a tentative D call TRBD1 (6 bases). Germline V gene lookup returns CDR1 SNHLY and CDR2 FYNNEI. Between the trimmed V and J ends, which lost 3 bases and 4 bases, there was a span of 15 bases. The CDR3 is 15 amino acids. The CDR3, as DNA: TGTGCCAGCAGTGATGGGGGCTACCCAACAGAGACCCAGTACTTC. This sequence encodes CASSDGGYPTETQYF. Combining the CDR3 with reference TRBV2 and TRBJ2-5 gives the whole variable domain EPEVTQTPSHQVTQMGQEVILRCVPISNHLYFYWYRQILGQKVEFLVSFYNNEISEKSEIFDDQFSVERPDGSNFTLKIRSTKLEDSAMYFCASSDGGYPTETQYFGPGTRLLVL.

This chain connects TRBV27 to TRBJ1-1; D remains unclear. The germline V gene encodes CDR1 MNHEY and CDR2 SMNVEV (reference sequence). The CDR3 has 16 residues. V gave up 6 bases and J gave up 1 base, with 18 bases separating them. CDR3 in amino acids: CASSQMTIRRNTEAFF. DNA of the CDR3: TGTGCCAGCAGCCAAATGACTATCCGAAGGAACACTGAAGCTTTCTTT.

This clonotype was detected many times. The V call is TRBV7-6, the J call TRBJ1-5, with D uncertain. Germline V gives CDR1 SGHVS, CDR2 FNYEAQ. V was trimmed by 1 base and J by 7 bases, leaving 11 bases between them. The CDR3 runs 14 residues. The CDR3 is CASSLDEAQQPQHF. The DNA of the CDR3 is TGTGCCAGCAGCTTAGATGAGGCGCAACAGCCCCAGCATTTT. Together with reference TRBV7-6 and TRBJ1-5, the CDR3 gives the full variable domain: GAGVSQSPRYKVTKRGQDVALRCDPISGHVSLYWYRQALGQGPEFLTYFNYEAQQDKSGLPNDRFSAERPEGSISTLTIQRTEQRDSAMYRCASSLDEAQQPQHFGDGTRLSIL.

This clonotype was counted between two and nine times. The V and J genes are TRBV6-2 or TRBV6-3 and TRBJ2-7; D is uncertain. The CDR3 totals 16 residues. V lost 6 bases, J lost 0 bases, and 18 bases lay in between. Per germline, CDR1 MNHEY and CDR2 SVGEGT. The CDR3 here is CASRSSDGPSSYEQYF. The CDR3 region has the DNA TGTGCCAGCAGATCCTCAGACGGACCCAGCTCCTACGAGCAGTACTTC.